The 32 T cell receptor beta chains listed next were all sequenced from one sample in a study of shared clonotypes between healthy human individuals (dated by TCRdb to the early 2020s). Libraries came from the immunoSEQ multiplex PCR assay. TCRdb obtained this table from immuneACCESS and retained in-frame rearrangements with V and J assigned. These tables miss some clones; where compared with another copy, unresolved V genes account for less than half of the shortfall, and the remainder is unexplained. The sample yields roughly 2,000,000 clones; over 85% were counted once. Of the sample, around 1% is held by the ten largest clones. CD8 naive samples were obtained by positive selection for CCR7 among CD45RO-negative cells, yielding a CD45RA+CCR7+ population from which TemRA cells were excluded. The sequenced material came from naive CD8+ T cells sorted from blood. What the cell subset or site label conveys for this sample: CD45RA+CCR7+. These TCRs come from a man aged 18 to 35 in good health.

Remarks on this clone: The sample contains more than one DNA sequence encoding this CDR3. The genes are TRBV13 and TRBJ2-3, with TRBD2 identical over 11 bases. The CDR3 runs 15 residues. CDR1 and CDR2 (germline): PRHDT, FYEKMQ (reference sequence). Trimming at V came to 3 bases and at J to 4 bases, leaving 3 bases not matched to a gene. The CDR3 bases are TGTGCCAGCAGCTTGGTAGCGGGAGGGCCAGATACGCAGTATTTT. Translation gives CASSLVAGGPDTQYF.

The V and J genes are TRBV11-2 and TRBJ1-2; D unresolved. The CDR3 spans 15 residues. V lost 0 bases and J 4 bases, leaving 12 bases between the germline ends. Germline CDR1 is SGHAT and CDR2 is FQNNGV. CDR3 nucleotide sequence: TGTGCCAGCAGCTTAGATACCCTCTGGGGCTATGGCTACACCTTC. The encoded protein is CASSLDTLWGYGYTF.

This chain connects TRBV4-1 to TRBJ1-1, with D possibly matching TRBD1 (5 bases). Trimming shortened V by 0 bases and J by 0 bases, and 14 bases separated the two germline ends. The CDR3 length is 17 residues. The germline gives CDR1 MGHRA, CDR2 YSYEKL. This CDR3 is CASSQEGVGFVNTEAFF. The DNA of the CDR3 is TGCGCCAGCAGCCAAGAGGGGGTCGGTTTTGTGAACACTGAAGCTTTCTTT.

The genes are TRBV5-1 and TRBJ2-2, with D possibly matching TRBD1 (6 bases). This CDR3 contains 17 residues. Germline-derived CDR1 and CDR2 are SGHRS and YFSETQ. V lost 2 bases to trimming and J lost 6 bases, with 20 bases between them. CDR3 sequence: CASSLKLGDKFPGELFF. CDR3 in DNA: TGCGCCAGCAGCTTAAAGTTAGGGGACAAGTTCCCCGGGGAGCTGTTTTTT.

The rearrangement uses TRBV27 and TRBJ1-2, with D perhaps TRBD1 (6 bases). The germline V gene has CDR1 MNHEY and CDR2 SMNVEV (reference sequence). The V and J ends lost 1 base and 3 bases respectively, with 12 bases between them. This CDR3 has 15 amino acids. CDR3: CASSLYGGQHYGYTF. The CDR3 DNA reads TGTGCCAGCAGTTTATATGGGGGCCAACACTATGGCTACACCTTC.

The chain links TRBV27 to TRBJ1-4; 8 bases map to TRBD1. With 5 bases clipped from V and 5 bases from J, the junction kept 4 bases outside the gene matches. CDR1 is MNHEY, CDR2 SMNVEV, per germline (reference sequence). The CDR3 spans 14 residues. The DNA for the CDR3 is TGTGCCAGCAGTCCCTGGACAGGGAATGAAAAACTGTTTTTT. Encoded protein: CASSPWTGNEKLFF. The entire variable domain, with the rest obtained from reference TRBV27 and TRBJ1-4, is as follows: EAQVTQNPRYLITVTGKKLTVTCSQNMNHEYMSWYRQDPGLGLRQIYYSMNVEVTDKGDVPEGYKVSRKEKRNFPLILESPSPNQTSLYFCASSPWTGNEKLFFGSGTQLSVL.

The chain joins TRBV19 to TRBJ2-1; a weak D match, TRBD2 (6 bases). This CDR3 region has 14 residues. Germline values: CDR1 LNHDA, CDR2 SQIVND (reference sequence). V shed 6 bases and J shed 4 bases, with 13 bases lying between them. CDR3 in amino acids: CASSMTEGYNEQFF. CDR3 in DNA: TGTGCCAGTAGCATGACGGAGGGGTACAATGAGCAGTTCTTC.

This clone was counted once. The chain has TRBV7-6 and TRBJ2-7; no clear D gene. The CDR3 totals 14 residues. V was shortened by 1 base and J by 6 bases, with 13 bases between the two germline ends. The germline CDR1 and CDR2 sequences are SGHVS and FNYEAQ. The CDR3 reads CASSLVGLPGEQYF. In DNA, the CDR3 is TGTGCCAGCAGCTTAGTTGGCCTTCCTGGCGAGCAGTACTTC.

V gene TRBV4-1 combines with J gene TRBJ2-7, with 9 nucleotides matching TRBD1. The V and J ends lost 1 base and 6 bases, in that order; junction bases with no gene match: 4. This CDR3 has 14 amino acids. Germline CDR1 and CDR2: MGHRA and YSYEKL. This CDR3 reads CASSQVQGAGEQYF. CDR3 bases: TGCGCCAGCAGCCAAGTACAGGGGGCTGGCGAGCAGTACTTC.

The chain joins TRBV27 to TRBJ1-2, with a weak D call TRBD1 (6 bases). CDR1 is MNHEY and CDR2 is SMNVEV in the germline V gene (reference sequence). V was pared by 2 bases and J by 0 bases, with 13 bases between. This CDR3 has 16 residues. This CDR3 is CASSLQSGTTNYGYTF. DNA of the CDR3: TGTGCCAGCAGTTTACAATCCGGGACAACTAACTATGGCTACACCTTC.

In regard to this clone: A much larger clone differs from this one at a single base, so this may be a read error. The chain recombines TRBV5-6 with TRBJ1-1; 7 bases fit TRBD1. There are 13 residues in the CDR3. Germline values: CDR1 SGHDT, CDR2 YYEEEE. Trimming at V came to 4 bases and at J to 4 bases, leaving 4 bases not matched to a gene. CDR3 loop: CASSGGGGTEAFF. DNA of the CDR3: TGTGCCAGCAGCGGAGGGGGCGGCACTGAAGCTTTCTTT.

This clone was observed a few times. The V call is TRBV11-2, the J call TRBJ2-1; the D gene could be TRBD1 or TRBD2 (5 bases each). Deletions cut 6 bases from V and 5 bases from J, with 8 bases between. The CDR3 runs to 12 residues. Germline V gene data show CDR1 as SGHAT and CDR2 as FQNNGV. CDR3 in amino acids: CASSTGHNEQFF. DNA for the CDR3: TGTGCCAGCAGTACGGGGCACAATGAGCAGTTCTTC.

The rearrangement uses TRBV10-2 and TRBJ2-7, with 7 bases aligning to TRBD2. The CDR3 is 16 residues long. V shed 0 bases and J 4 bases; nucleotides not matched to a gene: 9. Germline loops: CDR1 WSHSY, CDR2 SAAADI. The CDR3 reads CASSESGGGRGYEQYF. The CDR3, as DNA: TGCGCCAGCAGTGAGTCTGGCGGCGGGAGAGGTTACGAGCAGTACTTC.

V and J are TRBV9 and TRBJ1-5; 7 bases are a match to TRBD1. CDR1 is SGDLS, CDR2 YYNGEE, per germline. J was trimmed by 2 bases and V by 4 bases; bases with no gene match: 15. This CDR3 has 18 amino acids. DNA for the CDR3: TGTGCCAGCAGCCACTATCATACAGGGGAGGTCGGCAATCAGCCCCAGCATTTT. It translates to CASSHYHTGEVGNQPQHF.

V and J are TRBV7-2 and TRBJ2-3, with 11 bases that match TRBD2. Germline V lookup: CDR1 SGHTA, CDR2 FQGNSA. With V trimmed by 2 bases and J by 6 bases, 4 bases remained unmatched. The CDR3 covers 15 residues. Written as DNA, the CDR3 is TGTGCCAGCAGCTTACTACTAGCGGGAGCCGATACGCAGTATTTT. Protein: CASSLLLAGADTQYF.

This clone was counted once. The V and J genes are TRBV14 and TRBJ2-7; D is uncertain. Germline V gene sequence: CDR1 SGHDN, CDR2 FVKESK. CDR3 size: 14 residues. Between the trimmed V and J ends, which lost 3 bases and 3 bases, there was a span of 12 bases. The CDR3 nucleotides are TGTGCCAGCAGCCACATTACTGAAAACTACGAGCAGTACTTC. Its translation: CASSHITENYEQYF.

The chain links TRBV4-3 to TRBJ2-3; 7 nucleotides match TRBD2. The CDR3 is 16 amino acids. The J segment lost 5 bases and the V segment lost 0 bases, leaving 8 bases of the junction unmatched. Germline CDR1 and CDR2: LGHNA and YSLEER. The CDR3 bases are TGCGCCAGCAGCCAAGATCATCGGCGGGGGAAAGATACGCAGTATTTT. It translates to CASSQDHRRGKDTQYF.

V usage is TRBV4-3 and J usage is TRBJ2-1, with 10 bases that match TRBD2. The ends lost 0 bases at V and 0 bases at J; junction bases unmatched: 8. The CDR3 contains 19 residues. Germline V gene lookup returns CDR1 LGHNA and CDR2 YSLEER. CDR3 region: CASSQDSSGRDSSYNEQFF. In DNA, the CDR3 is TGCGCCAGCAGCCAAGATAGCAGCGGGAGGGACAGCTCCTACAATGAGCAGTTCTTC.

In its sample, this clone was seen once. The V call is TRBV16, the J call TRBJ2-7; TRBD1 agrees at 7 bases. V gave up 4 bases and J gave up 5 bases; unmatched junction bases: 8. The CDR3 is 14 residues long. In germline, CDR1 is KGHSY, CDR2 FQNENV. In nucleotides, the CDR3 is TGTGCCAGCAGCCCCGGGGACAGTTGGGACGAGCAGTACTTC. Protein product: CASSPGDSWDEQYF.

The chain carries TRBV4-1 and TRBJ1-1; tentative D call: TRBD1 (6 bases). The V end lost 6 bases, the J end lost 5 bases, and 13 bases lay between the germline ends. CDR1 is MGHRA and CDR2 is YSYEKL in the germline V gene. CDR3 length: 13 amino acids. The CDR3 bases are TGCGCCAGCAGTCTTTCAGGGGCGACTGAAGCTTTCTTT. Amino acid sequence: CASSLSGATEAFF.

This clone was observed once. V gene TRBV7-9 combines with J gene TRBJ2-6, with D possibly TRBD1 on 6 matching bases. V was cut by 1 base and J by 0 bases, with 13 bases left in between. Germline-derived CDR1 and CDR2 are SEHNR and FQNEAQ (reference sequence). This CDR3 contains 18 residues. The CDR3 spells CASSLVMDSHSGANVLTF. For the CDR3, the DNA is TGTGCCAGCAGCTTAGTAATGGACAGCCACTCTGGGGCCAACGTCCTGACTTTC.

Concerning this clone: Different DNA sequences within this sample yield the same CDR3. The chain recombines TRBV7-9 with TRBJ2-7; D uncertain. V was cut by 5 bases and J by 1 base, with 3 bases left in between. The CDR3 sequence is 11 residues long. Germline values: CDR1 SEHNR, CDR2 FQNEAQ (reference sequence). CDR3 nucleotide sequence: TGTGCCAGCAGCGCTTCCTACGAGCAGTACTTC. Translation: CASSASYEQYF.

The V gene is TRBV7-9, the J gene TRBJ2-1; the match to TRBD1 covers 7 bases. The V gene end was trimmed by 6 bases and the J gene end by 7 bases; junction bases not matched to a gene: 24. In germline, CDR1 is SEHNR, CDR2 FQNEAQ (reference sequence). CDR3 size: 19 residues. DNA for the CDR3: TGTGCCAGCAGTGAAATTCACCCAGGTCTTTCAGGGGGTTTGAATGAGCAGTTCTTC. It encodes CASSEIHPGLSGGLNEQFF.

The V call is TRBV7-2, the J call TRBJ2-1; tentative D call: TRBD2 (5 bases). The CDR3 consists of 15 residues. V lost 2 bases and J lost 2, with 10 bases in between. Germline CDR1 and CDR2: SGHTA and FQGNSA. This CDR3 is CASSLMYGAYNEQFF. CDR3 nucleotides: TGTGCCAGCAGCTTAATGTACGGGGCCTACAATGAGCAGTTCTTC.

Worth noting for this clone: The sample carries other DNA sequences with the same CDR3. The rearrangement uses TRBV6-4 and TRBJ2-7; D unclear. Germline V gene data show CDR1 as MRHNA and CDR2 as SNTAGT. The CDR3 has 11 amino acids. Trimming left V 2 bases short and J 3 bases short, with 2 bases between. In nucleotides, the CDR3 is TGTGCCAGCAGTGACGGCTACGAGCAGTACTTC. It codes for CASSDGYEQYF.

The chain joins TRBV19 to TRBJ2-2; D perhaps matches TRBD2 (5 bases). CDR1 is LNHDA, CDR2 SQIVND, per germline (reference sequence). CDR3 length equals 16 residues. Trimming pared 3 bases from V and 5 bases from J, leaving 16 bases between. DNA of the CDR3: TGTGCCAGTAGTATCTTCGGAGGTTTTGGGACCGGGGAGCTGTTTTTT. Encoded protein: CASSIFGGFGTGELFF.

This clone was seen a few times. The J gene is TRBJ1-6, the V gene TRBV21-1; the listed D gene, TRBD1, was not tested against the DNA. TRBV21-1 is designated a pseudogene. The CDR3 totals 17 residues. CDR3 DNA: TGTGCCAGCAGAGTTTTACCGGGACATTTGGCTATTTCACCCCTCCACTTT. Its protein product is CASRVLPGHLAISPLHF.

The chain carries TRBV27 and TRBJ1-6; weak D call: TRBD1 (6 bases). Trimming took 5 bases from V and 7 from J, leaving 21 bases between them. CDR1 is MNHEY, CDR2 SMNVEV, per germline (reference sequence). The CDR3 runs to 17 residues. CDR3: CASSLLPGHGPNSPLHF. The CDR3 bases are TGTGCCAGCAGTCTCTTACCGGGACACGGACCAAATTCACCCCTCCACTTT.

V and J are TRBV6-5 and TRBJ2-7; D ambiguous. V lost 4 bases, J lost 2 bases, and 6 bases lay in between. Germline lookup yields CDR1 MNHEY and CDR2 SVGAGI. The CDR3 is 12 amino acids. CDR3 sequence: CASSLNAYEQYF. CDR3 coding DNA: TGTGCCAGCAGTTTAAACGCCTACGAGCAGTACTTC.

The chain joins TRBV7-2 to TRBJ1-6, with D maybe TRBD1 (5 bases). V was clipped by 5 bases and J by 4 bases, with 12 bases between them. This CDR3 is built from 15 residues. Germline V gene lookup returns CDR1 SGHTA and CDR2 FQGNSA. The CDR3 reads CASSTVGGYNSPLHF. The CDR3 DNA reads as TGTGCCAGCAGCACAGTGGGGGGGTATAATTCACCCCTCCACTTT.

The J gene is TRBJ2-7, the V gene TRBV28, with 8 bases matching TRBD1. This CDR3 has 15 residues. V trimming: 5 bases; J trimming: 9 bases; junction bases outside the gene matches: 15. In germline, CDR1 is MDHEN, CDR2 SYDVKM. The CDR3 DNA reads TGTGCCAGCAGTGAGAGGATGGGACAGGTCATCCCGCAGTACTTC. This gives the protein CASSERMGQVIPQYF.

The rearrangement links TRBV19 to TRBJ2-7, with 7 nucleotides matching TRBD1. This CDR3 spans 14 amino acids. Germline-derived CDR1 and CDR2 are LNHDA and SQIVND (reference sequence). The trim removed 3 bases at V and 2 bases at J, leaving 4 bases unmatched. DNA for the CDR3: TGTGCCAGTAGTATTGTGGGGACAGCCTACGAGCAGTACTTC. It encodes CASSIVGTAYEQYF.